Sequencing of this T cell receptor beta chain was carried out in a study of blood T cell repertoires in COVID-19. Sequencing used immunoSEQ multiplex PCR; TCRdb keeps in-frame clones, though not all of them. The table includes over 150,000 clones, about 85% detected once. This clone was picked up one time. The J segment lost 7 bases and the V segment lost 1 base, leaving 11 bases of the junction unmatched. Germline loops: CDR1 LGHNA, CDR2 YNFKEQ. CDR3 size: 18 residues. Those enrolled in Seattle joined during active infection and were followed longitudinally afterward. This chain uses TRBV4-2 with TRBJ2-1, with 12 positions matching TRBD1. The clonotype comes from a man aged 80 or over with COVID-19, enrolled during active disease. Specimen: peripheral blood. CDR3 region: CASSQGYWGQGAKNEQFF. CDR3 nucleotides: TGTGCCAGCAGCCAAGGCTATTGGGGACAGGGGGCGAAAAATGAGCAGTTCTTC.